This T cell receptor (beta chain) was profiled in a study of T cell responses to AZD1222 COVID-19 vaccine. Method: immunoSEQ multiplex PCR; TCRdb's copy keeps in-frame clones and lacks some. The sample has 100,000 to 150,000 clones, about 88% seen once. The germline CDR1 and CDR2 sequences are MGHRA and YSYEKL. The CDR3 contains 16 residues. The trim removed 0 bases at V and 2 bases at J, leaving 6 bases unmatched. Sequenced here: peripheral blood, sampled on day 0 of AZD1222 vaccination. The receptor was derived from an adult in good health. J is TRBJ2-5 and V is TRBV4-1, with 7 bases matching TRBD2. The CDR3 sequence: CASSQEAGLIQETQYF. CDR3 nucleotides: TGCGCCAGCAGCCAAGAAGCGGGGCTGATACAAGAGACCCAGTACTTC.